A single sample is the source of the 29 T cell receptor beta chains below, sequenced in a study of spatial heterogeneity in lung cancer. Time point noted: blood at routine non-recurrence follow-up after resection. Researchers sequenced whole RNA taken from tumor, nontumor lung or frozen PBMC without sorting. From the 5' RACE reads, TCRdb called clonotypes with MiXCR, one entry per CDR3 protein. The sample has 95,000 to 130,000 distinct CDR3 sequences; 9.5% to 15% are singletons. Sample: PBMCs, taken at follow-up. These receptors originate from a male donor with early-stage non-small cell lung cancer.

This clonotype was seen many times. The chain joins TRBV7-2 to TRBJ2-1, with 9 nucleotides matching TRBD1. The V gene end was trimmed by 3 bases and the J gene end by 7 bases; junction bases not matched to a gene: 7. The CDR3 is made up of 15 amino acids. Germline CDR1 and CDR2: SGHTA and FQGNSA. Here the CDR3 DNA reads TGTGCCAGCAGCTTCGGGGACAGGGCTGGGAATGAGCAGTTCTTC. Translating it yields CASSFGDRAGNEQFF.

Many counts were recorded for this clonotype. The chain employs TRBV29-1 and TRBJ2-7, with D tentatively TRBD2 (7 bases). V was trimmed by 3 bases and J by 13 bases, leaving 16 bases between them. CDR3 size: 11 residues. Germline V gives CDR1 SQVTM, CDR2 ANQGSEA. The DNA of the CDR3 is TGCAGCGTTGAGGGCTTGGCGGGGGCATACTTC. It specifies CSVEGLAGAYF.

In its sample, this clonotype was seen many times. The chain links TRBV7-2 to TRBJ2-3; D call uncertain. Germline V gene sequence: CDR1 SGHTA, CDR2 FQGNSA. This CDR3 comprises 14 residues. V was cut by 0 bases and J by 9 bases, with 13 bases left in between. The chain's CDR3 is CASSLAGLIRTQYF. The CDR3 DNA reads as TGTGCCAGCAGCTTAGCGGGCCTCATAAGGACGCAGTATTTT.

This clonotype came up a few times. This chain's CDR3 is CASRRGAGETQYF. DNA for the CDR3: TGTGCCAGCAGGCGGGGGGCAGGAGAGACCCAGTACTTC. The J gene is TRBJ2-5, the V gene TRBV7-8; 8 bases line up with TRBD2. The V gene's germline CDR1 is SGHVS and CDR2 FQNEAQ. This CDR3 has 13 amino acids. J lost 4 bases, V lost 6 bases, and 4 bases had no gene match.

The rearrangement joins TRBV7-3 to TRBJ2-5; D not certain. V lost 2 bases, J lost 3 bases, and 7 bases lay in between. The CDR3 covers 13 residues. In germline, CDR1 is SGHTA, CDR2 FQGTGA. CDR3 DNA sequence: TGTGCCAGCAGCTTAGGTCTTGAAGAGACCCAGTACTTC. Its protein is CASSLGLEETQYF.

The chain joins TRBV5-1 to TRBJ1-4, with D possibly matching TRBD1 (5 bases). The CDR3 runs to 15 residues. Germline V gene data show CDR1 as SGHRS and CDR2 as YFSETQ. With 0 bases removed from V and 3 bases from J, the gap between germline ends came to 9 bases. The CDR3 is CASSLGGWANEKLFF. The CDR3 DNA reads as TGCGCCAGCAGCTTGGGGGGCTGGGCTAATGAAAAACTGTTTTTT.

Judged by abundance, this clonotype is medium-sized. V gene TRBV2 combines with J gene TRBJ1-5; 8 bases are shared with TRBD1. Unmatched junction bases numbered 8, after V lost 3 bases and J lost 1 base. CDR1 SNHLY and CDR2 FYNNEI come from the germline V gene. The CDR3 contains 17 residues. CDR3 DNA: TGTGCCAGCAGTGATCAGTACAGGGGGGTAAGCAATCAGCCCCAGCATTTT. Amino acid sequence: CASSDQYRGVSNQPQHF.

The chain links TRBV20-1 to TRBJ2-1; D possibly matches TRBD1 or TRBD2 (5 bases each). The CDR3 loop spans 13 amino acids. V was clipped by 8 bases and J by 0 bases, with 11 bases between them. Looked up from germline, CDR1 is DFQATT and CDR2 is SNEGSKA (reference sequence). CDR3 coding DNA: TGCAGTCACCCGGGACCCTCCTACAATGAGCAGTTCTTC. Protein: CSHPGPSYNEQFF.

This clonotype was counted only a few times. This chain links TRBV28 with TRBJ2-3; TRBD2 aligns across 8 bases. V lost 3 bases, J lost 4 bases, and 9 bases stayed unmatched. The germline V gene has CDR1 MDHEN and CDR2 SYDVKM. The CDR3 spans 16 residues. Here the CDR3 DNA reads TGTGCCAGCAGTTTCGGGCGGGGGGTCAGCGCAGATACGCAGTATTTT. It translates to CASSFGRGVSADTQYF. The full variable domain, in which reference TRBV28 and TRBJ2-3 provide the parts outside the CDR3, is DVKVTQSSRYLVKRTGEKVFLECVQDMDHENMFWYRQDPGLGLRLIYFSYDVKMKEKGDIPEGYSVSREKKERFSLILESASTNQTSMYLCASSFGRGVSADTQYFGPGTRLTVL.

Many counts were recorded for this clonotype. CDR3 residues: CASSTQGSGELFF. Written as DNA, the CDR3 is TGTGCCAGCAGCACCCAGGGGTCCGGGGAGCTGTTTTTT. V is TRBV7-3 and J is TRBJ2-2; possibly TRBD1 for D (6 bases). Per germline, CDR1 SGHTA and CDR2 FQGTGA. The CDR3 has 13 amino acids. The V gene lost 5 bases and the J gene lost 6 bases, with 10 bases spanning the gap. The whole variable domain, remainder taken from reference TRBV7-3 and TRBJ2-2, is GAGVSQTPSNKVTEKGKYVELRCDPISGHTALYWYRQSLGQGPEFLIYFQGTGAADDSGLPNDRFFAVRPEGSVSTLKIQRTERGDSAVYLCASSTQGSGELFFGEGSRLTVL.

This clonotype was counted a few times. This chain joins TRBV5-1 and TRBJ2-7; D not certain. Per germline, CDR1 SGHRS and CDR2 YFSETQ. The V end was cut by 0 bases, the J end by 3 bases, with 13 bases between. The CDR3 consists of 15 residues. The CDR3 is CASSLDQLDFYEQYF. DNA of the CDR3: TGCGCCAGCAGCTTGGATCAGCTAGACTTCTACGAGCAGTACTTC.

The V gene is TRBV5-1, the J gene TRBJ2-5, with a possible D match to TRBD1 (6 bases). The germline CDR1 and CDR2 sequences are SGHRS and YFSETQ. Between the trimmed V and J ends, which lost 1 base and 2 bases, there was a span of 12 bases. The length of the CDR3 is 15 residues. DNA of the CDR3: TGCGCCAGCAGCTTGTGGACAGAGGGACAAGAGACCCAGTACTTC. Amino acids: CASSLWTEGQETQYF.

This clonotype was detected a few times. The rearrangement joins TRBV7-2 to TRBJ1-6, with D possibly matching TRBD1 (5 bases). Germline loops: CDR1 SGHTA, CDR2 FQGNSA. The CDR3 consists of 16 residues. Trimming pared 3 bases from V and 8 bases from J, leaving 17 bases between. This chain's CDR3 is CASSFTIRVFDSPLHF. The CDR3 DNA sequence: TGTGCCAGCAGCTTTACGATCAGGGTTTTTGATTCACCCCTCCACTTT.

CDR3 sequence (DNA): TGTGCCAGCAGCTTAGCACAGGGGGCGGTAACTGAAGCTTTCTTT. Its protein product is CASSLAQGAVTEAFF. The chain is built from TRBV7-2 and TRBJ1-1, with 9 bases aligning to TRBD1. This CDR3 is built from 15 residues. V shed 0 bases, J shed 5 bases, and the junction held 4 bases outside the gene matches. Germline-derived CDR1 and CDR2 are SGHTA and FQGNSA.

Only a few counts were recorded for this clonotype. The chain recombines TRBV7-9 with TRBJ1-3; D is perhaps TRBD1 (6 bases). V was pared by 3 bases and J by 16 bases, with 16 bases between. Germline V gene sequence: CDR1 SEHNR, CDR2 FQNEAQ (reference sequence). This CDR3 has 12 residues. Here the CDR3 DNA reads TGTGCCAGCAGCTTTACAGGGTCCCTCCTGTATTTT. Translation: CASSFTGSLLYF.

In this sample, this clonotype turned up many times. V and J are TRBV3-1 and TRBJ1-5, with D unresolved. The CDR3 has 15 amino acids. Germline lookup yields CDR1 LGHDT and CDR2 YNNKEL (reference sequence). V lost 0 bases and J 1 base, leaving 7 bases between the germline ends. CDR3 sequence (DNA): TGTGCCAGCAGCCAAGATGGCGCAAGCAATCAGCCCCAGCATTTT. Translating gives CASSQDGASNQPQHF.

This clonotype showed up many times. This chain links TRBV24-1 with TRBJ1-1; the D gene is possibly TRBD1 (5 bases). Germline lookup yields CDR1 KGHDR and CDR2 SFDVKD. V lost 2 bases, J lost 11 bases, and 11 bases lay in between. The CDR3 is made up of 12 amino acids. The CDR3 here is CATSDSGAWAFF. DNA for the CDR3: TGTGCCACCAGTGATTCCGGGGCCTGGGCTTTCTTT.

This clonotype has ten or more counts. The chain couples TRBV12-3 or TRBV12-4 to TRBJ1-6, with D uncertain. Trimming pared 2 bases from V and 7 bases from J, leaving 9 bases between. The CDR3 has 14 amino acids. Here the CDR3 DNA reads TGTGCCAGCAGTTTATGGGAATCAAATTCACCCCTCCACTTT. The encoded protein is CASSLWESNSPLHF.

At least ten counts were recorded for this clonotype. The chain combines TRBV12-3 or TRBV12-4 with TRBJ1-1, with 7 bases lining up with TRBD1. CDR3 length: 15 residues. V shed 3 bases and J 7 bases; nucleotides not matched to a gene: 11. Here the CDR3 reads CASSFELRQGDEAFF. CDR3 nucleotide sequence: TGTGCCAGCAGTTTTGAACTCCGACAGGGTGATGAAGCTTTCTTT.

There are a few counts of this clonotype. The gene calls are TRBV6-1 and TRBJ2-7; a possible D gene is TRBD1 (5 bases). CDR3 length equals 13 residues. Trimming removed 2 bases from V and 6 bases from J, with 11 bases in between. Germline V gene sequence: CDR1 MNHNS, CDR2 SASEGT. CDR3 residues: CASSERTSAEQYF. CDR3 nucleotide sequence: TGTGCCAGCAGTGAACGGACATCGGCCGAGCAGTACTTC.

At least ten counts were recorded for this clonotype. This chain joins TRBV20-1 and TRBJ1-5; D not resolved. CDR1 DFQATT and CDR2 SNEGSKA come from the germline V gene (reference sequence). The CDR3 consists of 14 residues. Trimming took off 3 bases at V and 2 bases at J, with 11 bases between the two ends. The CDR3 coding sequence is TGCAGTGCTAGTAAGGGTTCGGGCAATCAGCCCCAGCATTTT. It translates to CSASKGSGNQPQHF.

Many counts were recorded for this clonotype. The chain has TRBV9 and TRBJ1-4; D ambiguous. V was trimmed by 4 bases and J by 0 bases, leaving 10 bases between them. The CDR3 has 15 residues. Germline V gene data show CDR1 as SGDLS and CDR2 as YYNGEE. The CDR3 loop is CASSLYTSTNEKLFF. CDR3 nucleotide sequence: TGTGCCAGCAGCCTCTACACATCAACTAATGAAAAACTGTTTTTT.

This sequence joins TRBV20-1 and TRBJ2-1; D may match TRBD1 or TRBD2 (5 bases each). Germline V lookup: CDR1 DFQATT, CDR2 SNEGSKA (reference sequence). The ends were cut back, 3 bases at V and 5 bases at J, with 20 bases in the middle. The length of the CDR3 is 16 residues. The CDR3 spells CSARRGPFKGDNEQFF. CDR3 in DNA: TGCAGTGCTAGGAGGGGACCCTTCAAAGGGGACAATGAGCAGTTCTTC.

The chain employs TRBV28 and TRBJ2-7, with D possibly TRBD2 on 5 matching bases. Per the germline V gene, CDR1 is MDHEN and CDR2 is SYDVKM. The V end lost 2 bases, the J end lost 0 bases, and 11 bases lay between the germline ends. This CDR3 spans 15 amino acids. Here the CDR3 DNA reads TGTGCCAGCAGTTTAGAGGGTCTCCTCTCCTACGAGCAGTACTTC. Translating it yields CASSLEGLLSYEQYF. Complete variable domain (other parts from reference TRBV28 and TRBJ2-7): DVKVTQSSRYLVKRTGEKVFLECVQDMDHENMFWYRQDPGLGLRLIYFSYDVKMKEKGDIPEGYSVSREKKERFSLILESASTNQTSMYLCASSLEGLLSYEQYFGPGTRLTVT.

In its sample, this clonotype was seen many times. CDR3 sequence (DNA): TGTGCCAGTAAACGGGGGCAACTCTCCTACGAGCAGTACTTC. This sequence encodes CASKRGQLSYEQYF. This chain links TRBV28 with TRBJ2-7; D tentatively reads TRBD1 or TRBD2 (6 bases each). Looked up from germline, CDR1 is MDHEN and CDR2 is SYDVKM. The CDR3 extends over 14 amino acids. V gave up 9 bases and J gave up 0 bases, with 15 bases separating them.

This clonotype has a handful of counts. V gene TRBV9 combines with J gene TRBJ2-1; 10 nucleotides align to TRBD2. Germline CDR1 is SGDLS and CDR2 is YYNGEE. This CDR3 contains 18 residues. With V trimmed by 0 bases and J by 3 bases, 9 bases remained unmatched. CDR3 nucleotides: TGTGCCAGCAGCGTAGCCACGGCTAGCGGGGGTGTCTACAATGAGCAGTTCTTC. This gives the protein CASSVATASGGVYNEQFF.

This clonotype was observed a few times. The chain links TRBV10-3 to TRBJ2-2; tentative D call: TRBD1 (6 bases). V dropped 6 bases and J dropped 7 bases, with 15 bases sitting between them. The germline V gene has CDR1 ENHRY and CDR2 SYGVKD. The CDR3 totals 14 residues. This CDR3 reads CAIRTGTGGGELFF. CDR3 bases: TGTGCCATCAGAACAGGGACCGGAGGCGGGGAGCTGTTTTTT.

Only a few counts were recorded for this clonotype. The genes are TRBV10-3 and TRBJ2-2; 9 nucleotides agree with TRBD1. Per germline, CDR1 ENHRY and CDR2 SYGVKD. The V and J ends lost 2 bases and 5 bases, in that order; junction bases with no gene match: 0. This CDR3 contains 14 residues. CDR3 amino acids: CAISEGQGTGELFF. CDR3 nucleotides: TGTGCCATCAGTGAGGGACAGGGGACCGGGGAGCTGTTTTTT.

This chain links TRBV25-1 with TRBJ2-3; D may correspond to TRBD1 or TRBD2 (5 bases each). Trimming stripped 3 bases from V and 4 bases from J, with 14 bases between. Germline loops: CDR1 MGHDK, CDR2 SYGVNS. The CDR3 extends over 15 amino acids. The CDR3 coding sequence is TGTGCCAGCAGTGACGTCACTAGGGGCGCAGATACGCAGTATTTT. It encodes CASSDVTRGADTQYF.